Presented here are 27 T cell receptor beta chains from one specimen sequenced in a study of neurological immune-mediated disorders. From the 5' RACE reads, TCRdb called clonotypes with MiXCR, one entry per CDR3 protein. The top ten clones hold 2.2% of a sample with 65,000 to 80,000 distinct CDR3 sequences, under 5.5% of them seen once. What was sequenced was PBMCs. The receptors here all came from a woman in her 70s with multiple sclerosis.

Remarks on this clonotype: A much larger clone lies a single base off, so this may be a read error. The V call is TRBV15, the J call TRBJ1-1; D is uncertain. The CDR3 loop spans 12 amino acids. Germline CDR1 is LNHNV and CDR2 is YYDKDF (reference sequence). The CDR3 is CANSRDSTEAFF. CDR3 DNA sequence: TGTGCCAACAGCAGAGATTCAACTGAAGCTTTCTTT.

This clonotype was detected many times. This chain links TRBV10-2 with TRBJ1-5; TRBD1 matches at 11 bases. CDR1 is WSHSY, CDR2 SAAADI, per germline. The CDR3 totals 17 residues. The trim removed 1 base at V and 0 bases at J, leaving 2 bases unmatched. The DNA for the CDR3 is TGCGCCAGCAGTGAGTTTGGGACAGGGGGTAGCAATCAGCCCCAGCATTTT. This translates into CASSEFGTGGSNQPQHF.

This chain links TRBV30 with TRBJ2-1; D tentatively reads TRBD1 or TRBD2 (5 bases each). Trimming shortened V by 3 bases and J by 9 bases, and 15 bases separated the two germline ends. The CDR3 spans 13 residues. Per germline, CDR1 GTSNPN and CDR2 SVGIG (reference sequence). This CDR3 is CAWRPLGVSEQFF. CDR3 DNA sequence: TGTGCCTGGAGACCCCTGGGGGTGTCTGAGCAGTTCTTC.

This clonotype showed up many times. The V call is TRBV6-5, the J call TRBJ1-1, with D possibly TRBD1 on 5 matching bases. The CDR3 length is 16 residues. Germline V gene sequence: CDR1 MNHEY, CDR2 SVGAGI. V shed 2 bases and J shed 0 bases, with 13 bases lying between them. This CDR3 reads CASSYQGTGMNTEAFF. CDR3 nucleotide sequence: TGTGCCAGCAGTTACCAGGGAACGGGGATGAACACTGAAGCTTTCTTT.

The chain recombines TRBV3-1 with TRBJ1-2; no clear D. V was shortened by 2 bases and J by 2 bases, with 6 bases between the two germline ends. Germline lookup yields CDR1 LGHDT and CDR2 YNNKEL (reference sequence). CDR3 size: 13 residues. CDR3 in DNA: TGTGCCAGCAGCCAAAGGACGAACTATGGCTACACCTTC. Protein product: CASSQRTNYGYTF.

This clonotype appeared a few times. The chain couples TRBV7-9 to TRBJ2-7, with TRBD2 matching 11 bases. The V gene end was trimmed by 3 bases and the J gene end by 6 bases; junction bases not matched to a gene: 1. Germline CDR1 reads SEHNR; CDR2 reads FQNEAQ (reference sequence). The CDR3 consists of 13 residues. Here the CDR3 reads CASSFGTSGEQYF. CDR3 DNA sequence: TGTGCCAGCAGCTTTGGGACTAGCGGCGAGCAGTACTTC.

This clonotype has ten or more counts. CDR3 in amino acids: CASSTLAGTYEQYF. DNA of the CDR3: TGTGCCAGCAGCACCTTAGCGGGGACCTACGAGCAGTACTTC. This chain connects TRBV5-6 to TRBJ2-7; TRBD2 aligns across 8 bases. The CDR3 extends over 14 amino acids. J was trimmed by 2 bases and V by 4 bases; bases with no gene match: 5. The germline CDR1 and CDR2 sequences are SGHDT and YYEEEE.

This clonotype was observed many times. A read error is possible here, since a much larger clone lies one base away. The chain uses TRBV5-1 and TRBJ2-1; 7 bases are a match to TRBD2. The CDR3 spans 14 residues. The ends lost 7 bases at V and 4 bases at J; junction bases unmatched: 8. Germline loops: CDR1 SGHRS, CDR2 YFSETQ. The CDR3 DNA sequence: TGCGCCAGCGAAAATAGCGGGCCGTACAATGAGCAGTTCTTC. Protein sequence: CASENSGPYNEQFF.

This clonotype was observed many times. The gene calls are TRBV10-3 and TRBJ2-2; a weak D match, TRBD2 (6 bases). CDR3 length: 14 residues. CDR1 is ENHRY and CDR2 is SYGVKD in the germline V gene. V dropped 3 bases and J dropped 5 bases, with 10 bases sitting between them. The CDR3 sequence is CAISDPRGTGELFF. Written as DNA, the CDR3 is TGTGCCATCAGTGATCCCCGGGGGACCGGGGAGCTGTTTTTT.

The genes are TRBV20-1 and TRBJ2-6; tentative D call: TRBD1 (5 bases). The germline CDR1 and CDR2 sequences are DFQATT and SNEGSKA (reference sequence). There are 14 residues in the CDR3. V lost 4 bases and J 2 bases, leaving 9 bases between the germline ends. The CDR3 nucleotides are TGCAGTGCTATCTCAGGGACTGGGGCCAACGTCCTGACTTTC. This sequence encodes CSAISGTGANVLTF.

In this sample, this clonotype turned up many times. The J gene is TRBJ2-3, the V gene TRBV20-1, with D possibly being TRBD2 (6 bases). CDR3 size: 14 residues. CDR1 and CDR2 (germline): DFQATT, SNEGSKA (reference sequence). V was cut by 5 bases and J by 0 bases, with 12 bases left in between. CDR3 nucleotides: TGCAGTGCTCCCCGCGGGACTAGCACAGATACGCAGTATTTT. Amino acids: CSAPRGTSTDTQYF.

This clonotype was seen at least ten times. The CDR3 DNA is TGTGCCAGCAGTTACCCCACCGGGGAGCTGTTTTTT. This translates into CASSYPTGELFF. The chain uses TRBV6-5 and TRBJ2-2; no reliable D call. V lost 2 bases to trimming and J lost 4 bases, with 2 bases between them. The CDR3 totals 12 residues. In germline, CDR1 is MNHEY, CDR2 SVGAGI.

There are many counts of this clonotype. The gene calls are TRBV27 and TRBJ2-1; 10 nucleotides agree with TRBD2. The V and J ends lost 6 bases and 4 bases, in that order; junction bases with no gene match: 9. The CDR3 contains 16 residues. The germline CDR1 and CDR2 sequences are MNHEY and SMNVEV (reference sequence). The CDR3 coding sequence is TGTGCCAGCAGCAGGGTCGGGACTAGCGTTTACAATGAGCAGTTCTTC. Amino acids: CASSRVGTSVYNEQFF.

This clonotype was counted many times. The chain has TRBV12-3 or TRBV12-4 and TRBJ2-1; D remains unclear. The length of the CDR3 is 13 residues. Trimming left V 6 bases short and J 9 bases short, with 15 bases between. For the CDR3, the DNA is TGTGCCAGCAGAATTGGGCAGACCGGTGAGCAGTTCTTC. Translating it yields CASRIGQTGEQFF.

This clonotype occurred many times. The chain recombines TRBV4-2 with TRBJ1-1; unclear D gene. V was trimmed by 0 bases and J by 5 bases, leaving 7 bases between them. Germline assignment: CDR1 LGHNA and CDR2 YNFKEQ. This CDR3 comprises 13 residues. CDR3 nucleotide sequence: TGTGCCAGCAGCCAAGAAGCGAAGACTGAAGCTTTCTTT. Protein sequence: CASSQEAKTEAFF.

This clonotype was recorded at least ten times. V usage is TRBV29-1 and J usage is TRBJ2-2; D is uncertain. This CDR3 comprises 13 residues. V gave up 6 bases and J gave up 0 bases, with 8 bases separating them. Germline CDR1 reads SQVTM; CDR2 reads ANQGSEA. The CDR3 is CSVDPSNTGELFF. The CDR3 nucleotides are TGCAGCGTAGACCCCTCGAACACCGGGGAGCTGTTTTTT.

This clonotype was detected only once. This chain connects TRBV20-1 to TRBJ2-1; 12 nucleotides agree with TRBD1. Unmatched junction bases numbered 12, after V lost 6 bases and J lost 0 bases. Germline values: CDR1 DFQATT, CDR2 SNEGSKA (reference sequence). This CDR3 spans 18 amino acids. CDR3 loop: CSARRDRGRSGSYNEQFF. The CDR3 nucleotides read TGCAGTGCCCGGCGGGACAGGGGGCGATCGGGCTCCTACAATGAGCAGTTCTTC.

This clonotype was found many times. The V and J genes are TRBV3-1 and TRBJ2-4, with a tentative D call TRBD1 (5 bases). The germline CDR1 and CDR2 sequences are LGHDT and YNNKEL (reference sequence). This CDR3 is built from 15 residues. Trimming shortened V by 6 bases and J by 1 base, and 13 bases separated the two germline ends. DNA for the CDR3: TGTGCCAGCAGACCTGGTGGGGCGGCCAAAAACATTCAGTACTTC. Its translation: CASRPGGAAKNIQYF.

This clonotype was found many times. V and J are TRBV20-1 and TRBJ1-1; D gene unclear. The germline CDR1 and CDR2 sequences are DFQATT and SNEGSKA (reference sequence). Trimming removed 0 bases from V and 0 bases from J, with 11 bases in between. The CDR3 is made up of 15 amino acids. CDR3: CSARDGALMNTEAFF. The DNA for the CDR3 is TGCAGTGCTAGAGATGGAGCACTCATGAACACTGAAGCTTTCTTT.

This clonotype has a count of ten or more. J is TRBJ2-1 and V is TRBV5-1; D gene ambiguous. The CDR3 runs to 14 residues. Trimming shortened V by 3 bases and J by 8 bases, and 15 bases separated the two germline ends. Germline V gene sequence: CDR1 SGHRS, CDR2 YFSETQ. The CDR3 here is CASSSQTGLDEQFF. In DNA form, the CDR3 reads TGCGCCAGCAGCTCGCAGACGGGTTTGGATGAGCAGTTCTTC.

This clonotype was recorded many times. The chain joins TRBV29-1 to TRBJ2-7; D call uncertain. V dropped 4 bases and J dropped 0 bases, with 13 bases sitting between them. Germline-derived CDR1 and CDR2 are SQVTM and ANQGSEA. This CDR3 has 14 amino acids. The CDR3 here is CSVVLGRRSYEQYF. DNA of the CDR3: TGCAGCGTTGTTCTTGGGCGGCGCTCCTACGAGCAGTACTTC.

This clonotype was seen a few times. V usage is TRBV5-5 and J usage is TRBJ2-1; 13 bases map to TRBD2. CDR3 size: 17 residues. Trimming cost V 4 bases and J 5 bases; bases outside gene matches: 9. The germline CDR1 and CDR2 sequences are SGHKS and YYEKEE (reference sequence). The CDR3 region has the DNA TGTGCCAGCAGCCTCCGGACTAGCGGGAGAGTCCACAATGAGCAGTTCTTC. Its translation: CASSLRTSGRVHNEQFF.

This clonotype was observed many times. This sequence joins TRBV6-2 or TRBV6-3 and TRBJ2-3; 10 nucleotides align to TRBD2. Germline loops: CDR1 MNHEY, CDR2 SVGEGT. CDR3 length equals 15 residues. Trimming cost V 6 bases and J 6 bases; bases outside gene matches: 9. CDR3 in DNA: TGTGCCAGCAGCCTAGCGGGAGTATTTCGGGATACGCAGTATTTT. Protein sequence: CASSLAGVFRDTQYF.

This clonotype was observed at least ten times. The V gene is TRBV20-1, the J gene TRBJ2-5; 7 bases fit TRBD2. The CDR3 loop spans 15 amino acids. V dropped 0 bases and J dropped 5; count of bases not matched to a gene: 9. The germline V gene has CDR1 DFQATT and CDR2 SNEGSKA (reference sequence). The CDR3 region has the DNA TGCAGTGCTAGAGATCAACGGACTAGATCGGAGACCCAGTACTTC. Amino acids: CSARDQRTRSETQYF.

This clonotype has ten or more counts. The V and J genes are TRBV9 and TRBJ1-2; possibly TRBD1 for D (6 bases). CDR1 SGDLS and CDR2 YYNGEE come from the germline V gene. The germline V and J ends were trimmed by 1 base and 7 bases, with 14 bases remaining between them. The CDR3 runs 14 residues. The CDR3 nucleotides are TGTGCCAGCAGCGTATCCCACAGGGCAAGTGGCTACACCTTC. It encodes CASSVSHRASGYTF.

Many counts were recorded for this clonotype. The chain has TRBV15 and TRBJ2-5; D is possibly TRBD2 (6 bases). This CDR3 is 15 amino acids long. Germline lookup yields CDR1 LNHNV and CDR2 YYDKDF (reference sequence). V lost 0 bases to trimming and J lost 1 base, with 9 bases between them. In nucleotides, the CDR3 is TGTGCCACCAGCAGAGATAGGAGGGTCCAAGAGACCCAGTACTTC. Protein: CATSRDRRVQETQYF. Full variable domain (missing parts from reference TRBV15 and TRBJ2-5): DAMVIQNPRYQVTQFGKPVTLSCSQTLNHNVMYWYQQKSSQAPKLLFHYYDKDFNNEADTPDNFQSRRPNTSFCFLDIRSPGLGDTAMYLCATSRDRRVQETQYFGPGTRLLVL.

This clonotype was seen only a few times. Since a much larger clone is just one base distant, this may be a read error. V usage is TRBV7-6 and J usage is TRBJ2-7, with D possibly matching TRBD1 (5 bases). Germline V gene sequence: CDR1 SGHVS, CDR2 FNYEAQ. V was trimmed by 0 bases and J by 6 bases, leaving 6 bases between them. The CDR3 consists of 12 residues. CDR3 region: CASSLAGVEQYF. The CDR3, as DNA: TGTGCCAGCAGCTTAGCAGGGGTCGAGCAGTACTTC.